Listed below are T cell receptor beta chains from one sample, sequenced in a study of regulatory T cells in long-lasting Graves disease. MiXCR, run by TCRdb on the multiplex PCR reads, gives a single entry per CDR3 protein. This table has a few hundred thousand distinct CDR3 sequences, roughly 23% appearing once. The source was peripheral blood mononuclear cells (PBMCs), collected when the disease was refractory, from a patient treated with antithyroid drugs. The receptor source for this set is a woman aged 40 to 55 with Graves disease. CDR3s include the opening cysteine and the closing phenylalanine or tryptophan. Each record gives: V gene, J gene, clone size, D gene, CDR3 protein, CDR3 DNA. D genes are given only for firm matches. Clone size is not always given. Where it is, it says once, few, many or a class for expanded clones.

TRBV6-5,TRBJ1-4,many,NA,CASSYSGGTNEKLFF,TGTGCCAGCAGTTACTCCGGCGGTACTAATGAAAAACTGTTTTTT
TRBV19,TRBJ2-6,NA,NA,CASSRWESSGANVLTF,TGTGCCAGTAGCCGGTGGGAGAGCTCTGGGGCCAACGTCCTGACTTTC
TRBV2,TRBJ2-1,NA,TRBD2,CAGGTSGNNEQFF,TGTGCCGGAGGGACTAGCGGAAACAATGAGCAGTTCTTC
TRBV19,TRBJ2-2,NA,NA,CASKLTPGPSLTGELFF,TGTGCCAGTAAGCTTACTCCGGGACCCTCTTTAACCGGGGAGCTGTTTTTT
TRBV29-1,TRBJ1-2,NA,TRBD1,CSVEDWGQSGYGYTF,TGCAGCGTTGAAGATTGGGGACAGTCTGGCTATGGCTACACCTTC
TRBV7-9,TRBJ2-7,few,NA,CASSDKMLVPYEQYF,TGTGCCAGCAGCGACAAAATGCTAGTTCCCTACGAGCAGTACTTC
TRBV28,TRBJ2-5,many,NA,CASRTGLETQHF,TGTGCCAGCCGAACAGGGTTGGAGACCCAGCACTTC
TRBV28,TRBJ2-5,many,NA,CASSSQGIQETQYF,TGTGCCAGCAGTTCACAAGGAATCCAAGAGACCCAGTACTTC
TRBV20-1,TRBJ2-7,few,TRBD2,CSAPKRGGGAYEQYF,TGCAGTGCTCCTAAGCGGGGGGGAGGCGCCTACGAGCAGTACTTC
TRBV19,TRBJ2-7,few,TRBD1,CASRVTGGASYEQYF,TGTGCCAGTAGAGTAACAGGGGGCGCATCCTACGAGCAGTACTTC
TRBV6-1,TRBJ1-1,few,NA,CASTAAGTNTEAFF,TGTGCCAGCACGGCCGCAGGGACGAACACTGAAGCTTTCTTT
TRBV28,TRBJ2-1,many,NA,CATTRAGPYNEQFF,TGTGCCACCACCAGGGCGGGACCTTACAATGAGCAGTTCTTC
TRBV27,TRBJ2-5,many,NA,CASSLYGDQETQYF,TGTGCCAGCAGTTTATACGGGGACCAAGAGACCCAGTACTTC
TRBV6-2/TRBV6-3,TRBJ2-1,NA,TRBD2,CASSYLPSGGYNEQFF,TGTGCCAGCAGTTACTTACCTAGCGGGGGGTACAATGAGCAGTTCTTC
TRBV9,TRBJ1-2,few,NA,CASSVRDTPSYGYTF,TGTGCCAGCAGCGTACGGGACACACCCAGCTATGGCTACACCTTC
TRBV20-1,TRBJ2-7,many,TRBD2,CSATGLAGAFFYEQYF,TGCAGTGCTACGGGACTAGCGGGAGCTTTCTTCTACGAGCAGTACTTC
TRBV6-1,TRBJ1-6,many,TRBD1,CASSEAPGQGNSPLHF,TGTGCCAGCAGTGAGGCTCCGGGACAGGGTAATTCACCCCTCCACTTT
TRBV7-8,TRBJ2-7,many,TRBD1,CASSLPGQGAYEQYF,TGTGCCAGCAGCTTACCCGGACAGGGGGCCTACGAGCAGTACTTC
TRBV20-1,TRBJ2-5,NA,NA,CSAPGRQETQYF,TGCAGTGCGCCAGGTCGGCAAGAGACCCAGTACTTC
TRBV12-3/TRBV12-4,TRBJ2-2,many,NA,CASSSQRSKGDTGELFF,TGTGCCAGCAGTTCACAGAGGTCCAAAGGGGACACCGGGGAGCTGTTTTTT
TRBV25-1,TRBJ2-5,NA,NA,CASSESIGSGQETQYF,TGTGCCAGCAGTGAATCCATTGGAAGCGGCCAAGAGACCCAGTACTTC
TRBV24-1,TRBJ2-7,NA,NA,CATSKGRGTYEQYF,TGTGCCACCAGTAAGGGGCGGGGAACCTACGAGCAGTACTTC
TRBV28,TRBJ2-2,few,NA,CASSQTTLNTGELFF,TGTGCCAGCAGCCAAACGACCCTGAACACCGGGGAGCTGTTTTTT
TRBV5-4,TRBJ1-4,few,NA,CASSPSLDEKLFF,TGTGCCAGCAGCCCCTCCCTCGATGAAAAACTGTTTTTT
TRBV18,TRBJ2-2,NA,NA,CASSPPWRDPGELFF,TGTGCCAGCTCACCCCCATGGCGAGATCCCGGGGAGCTGTTTTTT
TRBV7-3,TRBJ2-5,NA,NA,CASSLIPGTQYF,TGTGCCAGCAGCTTAATCCCCGGGACCCAGTACTTC